This entry describes one T cell receptor beta chain. The germline CDR1 and CDR2 sequences are SGHNT and YYREEE (reference sequence). The V segment lost 2 bases and the J segment 8 bases; nucleotides outside the gene matches: 7. The CDR3 runs to 15 residues. The sample is drawn from a study of shared clonotypes between healthy human individuals. The repertoire was sequenced with immunoSEQ multiplex PCR; TCRdb's copy has only in-frame clones and lacks some. Of a few million clones listed, about 90% were seen once; the top ten hold approximately 0.41%. CD4+ cells yielded CD45RA+ naive and CD45RA-negative memory subsets.

The material sequenced was naive CD4+ T cells from PBMCs. Documented subset: CD45RA+ positively selected. This rearrangement joins TRBV5-4 to TRBJ2-2; 9 nucleotides agree with TRBD2. This TCR was sampled from a man aged 18 to 30 in good health. Some clones in this sample may be carry-over from other donors' samples. In DNA form, the CDR3 reads TGTGCCAGCAGCTTAGCCGGACTAGCGCGTGGGGAGCTGTTTTTT. Translation gives CASSLAGLARGELFF.